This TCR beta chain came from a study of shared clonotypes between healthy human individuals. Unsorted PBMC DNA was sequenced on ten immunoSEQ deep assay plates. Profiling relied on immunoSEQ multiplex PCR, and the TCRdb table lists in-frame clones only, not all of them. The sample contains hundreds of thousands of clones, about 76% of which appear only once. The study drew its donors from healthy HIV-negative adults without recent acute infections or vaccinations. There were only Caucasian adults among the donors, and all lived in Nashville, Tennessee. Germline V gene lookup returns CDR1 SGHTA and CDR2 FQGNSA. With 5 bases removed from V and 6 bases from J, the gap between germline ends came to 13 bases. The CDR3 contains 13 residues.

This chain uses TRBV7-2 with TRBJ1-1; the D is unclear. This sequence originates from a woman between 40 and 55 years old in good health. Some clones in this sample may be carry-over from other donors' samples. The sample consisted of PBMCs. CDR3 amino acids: CASSPTRSAEAFF. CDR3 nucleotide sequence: TGTGCCAGCAGCCCCACGAGGTCAGCTGAAGCTTTCTTT. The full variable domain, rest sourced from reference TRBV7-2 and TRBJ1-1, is GAGVSQSPSNKVTEKGKDVELRCDPISGHTALYWYRQSLGQGLEFLIYFQGNSAPDKSGLPSDRFSAERTGGSVSTLTIQRTQQEDSAVYLCASSPTRSAEAFFGQGTRLTVV.